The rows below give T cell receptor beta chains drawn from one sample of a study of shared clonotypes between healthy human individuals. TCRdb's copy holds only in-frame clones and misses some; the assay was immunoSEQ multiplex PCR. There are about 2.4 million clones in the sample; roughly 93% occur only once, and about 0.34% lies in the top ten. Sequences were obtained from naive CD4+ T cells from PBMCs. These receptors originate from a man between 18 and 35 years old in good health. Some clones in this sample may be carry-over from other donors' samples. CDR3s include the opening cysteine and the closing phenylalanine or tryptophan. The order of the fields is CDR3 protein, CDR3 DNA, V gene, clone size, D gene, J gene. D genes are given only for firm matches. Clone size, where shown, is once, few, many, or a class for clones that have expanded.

CDR3 protein: CASSLGGGDQPQHF; CDR3 DNA: TGCGCCAGCAGCTTAGGGGGAGGCGATCAGCCCCAGCATTTT; V gene: TRBV5-1; clone size: .; D gene: .; J gene: TRBJ1-5
CDR3 protein: CASSGTGTSGSSPYNEQFF; CDR3 DNA: TGTGCCAGCAGCGGGACCGGGACTAGCGGTAGTAGTCCCTACAATGAGCAGTTCTTC; V gene: TRBV9; clone size: once; D gene: TRBD2; J gene: TRBJ2-1
CDR3 protein: CASSPWGEWADTQYF; CDR3 DNA: TGTGCCAGCAGCCCTTGGGGGGAGTGGGCAGATACGCAGTATTTT; V gene: TRBV6-5; clone size: .; D gene: .; J gene: TRBJ2-3
CDR3 protein: CAWTPPGISPLHF; CDR3 DNA: TGTGCCTGGACCCCCCCCGGTATCTCACCCCTCCACTTT; V gene: TRBV30; clone size: once; D gene: .; J gene: TRBJ1-6
CDR3 protein: CASSSGGVNEKLFF; CDR3 DNA: TGCGCCAGCAGTTCCGGTGGGGTTAATGAAAAACTGTTTTTT; V gene: TRBV5-1; clone size: .; D gene: .; J gene: TRBJ1-4
CDR3 protein: CASSEGTPLVYNEQFF; CDR3 DNA: TGTGCCAGCAGCGAGGGGACCCCCCTCGTGTACAATGAGCAGTTCTTC; V gene: TRBV5-4; clone size: once; D gene: .; J gene: TRBJ2-1
CDR3 protein: CASSPDPSYALSEAFF; CDR3 DNA: TGTGCCAGCAGCCCGGATCCCAGCTATGCACTCTCTGAAGCTTTCTTT; V gene: TRBV5-6; clone size: .; D gene: .; J gene: TRBJ1-1
CDR3 protein: CSVDRNVRAGYTF; CDR3 DNA: TGCAGCGTTGATCGGAATGTTAGGGCTGGCTACACCTTC; V gene: TRBV29-1; clone size: .; D gene: .; J gene: TRBJ1-2
CDR3 protein: CAWSNAGRSGEKLFF; CDR3 DNA: TGTGCCTGGAGCAACGCAGGAAGGTCCGGTGAAAAACTGTTTTTT; V gene: TRBV30; clone size: .; D gene: .; J gene: TRBJ1-4
CDR3 protein: CSAQAPYEQYF; CDR3 DNA: TGCAGTGCTCAGGCCCCCTACGAGCAGTACTTC; V gene: TRBV20-1; clone size: .; D gene: .; J gene: TRBJ2-7
CDR3 protein: CASRGANYEQYF; CDR3 DNA: TGTGCCAGTAGGGGAGCGAATTACGAGCAGTACTTC; V gene: TRBV19; clone size: .; D gene: .; J gene: TRBJ2-7
CDR3 protein: CASSRRVAAGYNEQFF; CDR3 DNA: TGTGCCAGCAGCCGAAGAGTGGCCGCGGGGTACAATGAGCAGTTCTTC; V gene: TRBV7-2; clone size: once; D gene: .; J gene: TRBJ2-1
CDR3 protein: CASIAGGYTEAFF; CDR3 DNA: TGTGCCAGCATCGCAGGAGGTTACACTGAAGCTTTCTTT; V gene: TRBV6-1; clone size: .; D gene: .; J gene: TRBJ1-1
CDR3 protein: CASSPGLAESTDTQYF; CDR3 DNA: TGCGCCAGCAGCCCGGGACTAGCGGAGAGCACAGATACGCAGTATTTT; V gene: TRBV5-1; clone size: .; D gene: TRBD2; J gene: TRBJ2-3
CDR3 protein: CAIGPDSSGTQYF; CDR3 DNA: TGTGCCATCGGACCGGACAGTTCTGGGACCCAGTACTTC; V gene: TRBV10-3; clone size: .; D gene: .; J gene: TRBJ2-5
CDR3 protein: CASSIASTGSSYNEQFF; CDR3 DNA: TGTGCCAGTAGTATCGCGTCCACGGGGAGCTCCTACAATGAGCAGTTCTTC; V gene: TRBV19; clone size: .; D gene: .; J gene: TRBJ2-1
CDR3 protein: CASSRYPTGELFF; CDR3 DNA: TGTGCCAGTAGTCGGTATCCGACCGGGGAGCTGTTTTTT; V gene: TRBV19; clone size: .; D gene: .; J gene: TRBJ2-2
CDR3 protein: CASSPWGSYYEQYF; CDR3 DNA: TGTGCCAGCAGCCCCTGGGGCTCCTACTACGAGCAGTACTTC; V gene: TRBV28; clone size: .; D gene: .; J gene: TRBJ2-7
CDR3 protein: CASSASSGGYGYTF; CDR3 DNA: TGTGCCAGCAGCGCGAGTTCGGGAGGGTATGGCTACACCTTC; V gene: TRBV9; clone size: .; D gene: .; J gene: TRBJ1-2
CDR3 protein: CASKLQGAMTNEKLFF; CDR3 DNA: TGTGCCAGCAAACTTCAGGGGGCGATGACTAATGAAAAACTGTTTTTT; V gene: TRBV28; clone size: .; D gene: TRBD1; J gene: TRBJ1-4
CDR3 protein: CASRSIRVAGRYEQYF; CDR3 DNA: TGTGCCAGCAGGTCCATCCGGGTAGCGGGACGATACGAGCAGTACTTC; V gene: TRBV25-1; clone size: .; D gene: TRBD2; J gene: TRBJ2-7
CDR3 protein: CASSVGQGPYNEQFF; CDR3 DNA: TGTGCCAGCAGCGTAGGTCAGGGACCCTACAATGAGCAGTTCTTC; V gene: TRBV9; clone size: .; D gene: .; J gene: TRBJ2-1
CDR3 protein: CASSFGGMFPNEKLFF; CDR3 DNA: TGTGCCAGCAGCTTCGGCGGGATGTTTCCTAATGAAAAACTGTTTTTT; V gene: TRBV7-9; clone size: .; D gene: .; J gene: TRBJ1-4
CDR3 protein: CATSGRFSAGGRNEQFF; CDR3 DNA: TGTGCCACCAGCGGCCGGTTTTCAGCGGGAGGCCGGAATGAGCAGTTCTTC; V gene: TRBV15; clone size: .; D gene: TRBD2; J gene: TRBJ2-1
CDR3 protein: CASSPTGGETQYF; CDR3 DNA: TGTGCCAGCAGTCCGACAGGGGGAGAGACCCAGTACTTC; V gene: TRBV5-6; clone size: .; D gene: TRBD1; J gene: TRBJ2-5
CDR3 protein: CASSLLYGVENIQYF; CDR3 DNA: TGTGCCAGCAGCTTGCTTTACGGAGTGGAAAACATTCAGTACTTC; V gene: TRBV5-6; clone size: .; D gene: .; J gene: TRBJ2-4
CDR3 protein: CASSLGGTGAGTQYF; CDR3 DNA: TGTGCCAGCAGCTTAGGCGGGACAGGGGCTGGTACGCAGTATTTT; V gene: TRBV7-2; clone size: once; D gene: TRBD1; J gene: TRBJ2-3
CDR3 protein: CASSPRKDYEQYF; CDR3 DNA: TGTGCCAGCAGCCCAAGGAAAGACTACGAGCAGTACTTC; V gene: TRBV6-5; clone size: .; D gene: .; J gene: TRBJ2-7
CDR3 protein: CASSDYNEQFF; CDR3 DNA: TGTGCCAGCAGCGACTACAATGAGCAGTTCTTC; V gene: TRBV7-2; clone size: .; D gene: .; J gene: TRBJ2-1
CDR3 protein: CASSQGANYGYTF; CDR3 DNA: TGTGCCAGTAGCCAGGGGGCTAATTATGGCTACACCTTC; V gene: TRBV19; clone size: .; D gene: TRBD1; J gene: TRBJ1-2
CDR3 protein: CASSIGTATDTQYF; CDR3 DNA: TGCGCCAGCAGCATTGGGACAGCCACAGATACGCAGTATTTT; V gene: TRBV5-1; clone size: .; D gene: TRBD1; J gene: TRBJ2-3
CDR3 protein: CASSLRVGGSWLETQYF; CDR3 DNA: TGCGCCAGCAGCTTGAGAGTGGGGGGCTCGTGGTTAGAGACCCAGTACTTC; V gene: TRBV5-1; clone size: .; D gene: .; J gene: TRBJ2-5
CDR3 protein: CASSPRETGGSYNEQFF; CDR3 DNA: TGTGCCAGCTCACCACGGGAGACAGGGGGCTCCTACAATGAGCAGTTCTTC; V gene: TRBV18; clone size: once; D gene: TRBD1; J gene: TRBJ2-1
CDR3 protein: CASSSTSGTRNNEQFF; CDR3 DNA: TGTGCCAGCAGCTCGACTTCTGGGACTAGGAACAATGAGCAGTTCTTC; V gene: TRBV11-1; clone size: .; D gene: TRBD2; J gene: TRBJ2-1
CDR3 protein: CASSPPNGNEQFF; CDR3 DNA: TGTGCCAGCAGCCCCCCCAATGGAAATGAGCAGTTCTTC; V gene: TRBV7-3; clone size: .; D gene: .; J gene: TRBJ2-1
CDR3 protein: CASSLPDRDAETQYF; CDR3 DNA: TGCGCCAGCAGCCTTCCGGACAGGGACGCGGAGACCCAGTACTTC; V gene: TRBV4-1; clone size: .; D gene: TRBD1; J gene: TRBJ2-5
CDR3 protein: CASSIETGDGYTF; CDR3 DNA: TGCGCCAGCAGCATAGAGACAGGGGACGGCTACACCTTC; V gene: TRBV5-1; clone size: .; D gene: TRBD1; J gene: TRBJ1-2
CDR3 protein: CASSQQGAAGANVLTF; CDR3 DNA: TGCGCCAGCAGCCAACAGGGGGCTGCTGGGGCCAACGTCCTGACTTTC; V gene: TRBV5-1; clone size: once; D gene: TRBD1; J gene: TRBJ2-6
CDR3 protein: CASSLAYPPTNEKLFF; CDR3 DNA: TGTGCCAGCAGCTTGGCCTACCCCCCAACTAATGAAAAACTGTTTTTT; V gene: TRBV11-2; clone size: .; D gene: .; J gene: TRBJ1-4
CDR3 protein: CASSGTGVHGDTQYF; CDR3 DNA: TGTGCCAGCAGCGGGACAGGGGTTCATGGAGATACGCAGTATTTT; V gene: TRBV7-3; clone size: .; D gene: TRBD1; J gene: TRBJ2-3
CDR3 protein: CASIGGSRGNQPQHF; CDR3 DNA: TGTGCCAGCATCGGAGGGTCTAGGGGCAATCAGCCCCAGCATTTT; V gene: TRBV28; clone size: .; D gene: .; J gene: TRBJ1-5
CDR3 protein: CASSSTVTSGYTTDTQYF; CDR3 DNA: TGTGCCAGCAGCTCCACCGTAACTAGCGGCTATACCACAGATACGCAGTATTTT; V gene: TRBV7-6; clone size: once; D gene: TRBD2; J gene: TRBJ2-3
CDR3 protein: CASSVVSGADEQYF; CDR3 DNA: TGTGCCAGCAGCGTCGTTTCGGGCGCCGACGAGCAGTACTTC; V gene: TRBV7-8; clone size: .; D gene: .; J gene: TRBJ2-7
CDR3 protein: CASSLGLAGVYEQYF; CDR3 DNA: TGTGCCAGCAGCTTGGGACTAGCGGGAGTCTACGAGCAGTACTTC; V gene: TRBV7-2; clone size: once; D gene: TRBD2; J gene: TRBJ2-7